The 16 T cell receptor beta chains reported below all come from one sample, sequenced in a study of sequential checkpoint blockade in melanoma. Data came from immunoSEQ multiplex PCR; TCRdb stores just in-frame clones and leaves some out. The sample includes around 40,000 clones, 70% to 90% of them seen just once. The treatment: randomized to nivolumab then ipilimumab (arm A) or the reverse (arm B). The sequencing here drew on CD8+ T cells sorted from blood (inferred from file names), taken from a patient given nivolumab and ipilimumab in sequence. Source of these receptors: a human donor with melanoma.

The table lists this clone with a count of one. The chain uses TRBV19 and TRBJ2-2; TRBD2 agrees at 10 bases. This CDR3 has 17 amino acids. V lost 2 bases, J lost 4 bases, and 7 bases stayed unmatched. Looked up from germline, CDR1 is LNHDA and CDR2 is SQIVND (reference sequence). CDR3 coding DNA: TGTGCCAGTAGTATACCCCTAGCGGGAGTAACCACCGGGGAGCTGTTTTTT. It is translated as CASSIPLAGVTTGELFF.

The CDR3: CASTGRDANTGELFF. The CDR3 bases are TGTGCCAGCACCGGGAGGGACGCGAACACCGGGGAGCTGTTTTTT. This chain uses TRBV9 with TRBJ2-2, with 8 bases that match TRBD2. Germline lookup yields CDR1 SGDLS and CDR2 YYNGEE. Losses at the gene ends were 6 bases for V and 0 bases for J; bases not matched to a gene: 4. The CDR3 is made up of 15 amino acids.

This clone has just one count. The chain employs TRBV7-9 and TRBJ2-2, with 9 bases lining up with TRBD2. V lost 5 bases, J lost 6 bases, and 10 bases stayed unmatched. CDR3 length: 16 amino acids. The V gene's germline CDR1 is SEHNR and CDR2 FQNEAQ (reference sequence). The CDR3 region has the DNA TGTGCCAGCAGCCCCGCCGGCGGGAGGGCCGCCGGGGAGCTGTTTTTT. This codes for CASSPAGGRAAGELFF. Based on the CDR3 plus reference TRBV7-9 and TRBJ2-2, the full variable domain is DTGVSQNPRHKITKRGQNVTFRCDPISEHNRLYWYRQTLGQGPEFLTYFQNEAQLEKSRLLSDRFSAERPKGSFSTLEIQRTEQGDSAMYLCASSPAGGRAAGELFFGEGSRLTVL.

The V call is TRBV19, the J call TRBJ2-1, with 11 bases identical to TRBD2. The CDR3 totals 15 residues. Germline values: CDR1 LNHDA, CDR2 SQIVND (reference sequence). V lost 1 base and J lost 7; bases outside the gene matches: 3. The CDR3 sequence is CASSIVGLAANEQFF. CDR3 coding DNA: TGTGCCAGTAGTATAGTGGGACTAGCGGCTAATGAGCAGTTCTTC.

The gene calls are TRBV7-6 and TRBJ2-1; 11 bases are a match to TRBD2. CDR1 is SGHVS and CDR2 is FNYEAQ in the germline V gene. The CDR3 consists of 16 residues. The V gene end was trimmed by 4 bases and the J gene end by 8 bases; junction bases not matched to a gene: 10. CDR3 sequence: CASSSPTSGKLHEQFF. The CDR3 DNA reads as TGTGCCAGCAGCTCCCCGACTAGCGGGAAATTGCATGAGCAGTTCTTC.

The rearrangement links TRBV7-9 to TRBJ1-2; the match to TRBD1 covers 7 bases. The CDR3 extends over 13 amino acids. V gave up 5 bases and J gave up 8 bases; unmatched junction bases: 8. In germline, CDR1 is SEHNR, CDR2 FQNEAQ (reference sequence). This CDR3 reads CASSPGQIDGYTF. Here the CDR3 DNA reads TGTGCCAGCAGCCCGGGACAGATAGACGGCTACACCTTC.

The chain carries TRBV6-5 and TRBJ1-5, with 7 bases aligning to TRBD1. Germline loops: CDR1 MNHEY, CDR2 SVGAGI. With 6 bases clipped from V and 0 bases from J, the junction kept 5 bases outside the gene matches. The CDR3 has 15 amino acids. CDR3 residues: CASRRDSYSNQPQHF. The CDR3 DNA is TGTGCCAGCAGAAGGGACAGCTATAGCAATCAGCCCCAGCATTTT.

The CDR3 DNA reads TGTGCCAGCAGTTTATGGCAGGTCGGGGAGCTGTTTTTT. Protein sequence: CASSLWQVGELFF. The gene calls are TRBV27 and TRBJ2-2; D not resolved. The germline gives CDR1 MNHEY, CDR2 SMNVEV (reference sequence). The CDR3 has 13 residues. V shed 1 base and J shed 7 bases, with 7 bases lying between them.

This clone was detected once. The chain employs TRBV25-1 and TRBJ2-1, with a weak D call TRBD2 (6 bases). The V gene's germline CDR1 is MGHDK and CDR2 SYGVNS. This CDR3 contains 12 residues. V lost 1 base and J lost 11, with 9 bases in between. CDR3 sequence: CASSEWEVQQFF. The CDR3 DNA follows: TGTGCCAGCAGTGAATGGGAGGTCCAGCAGTTCTTC.

The V gene is TRBV4-1, the J gene TRBJ2-7; tentative D call: TRBD2 (6 bases). V shed 4 bases and J shed 3 bases, with 10 bases lying between them. Germline assignment: CDR1 MGHRA and CDR2 YSYEKL. CDR3 length: 13 residues. The CDR3 bases are TGCGCCAGCAGCCGGGTGGAGGGCTACGAGCAGTACGTC. Protein product: CASSRVEGYEQYV.

The chain carries TRBV9 and TRBJ2-1, with 9 nucleotides matching TRBD2. The CDR3 is 15 residues long. Germline trimming cut 4 bases from V and 6 bases from J; bases unmatched to any gene: 8. The germline V gene has CDR1 SGDLS and CDR2 YYNGEE. CDR3 nucleotides: TGTGCCAGCAGCTCCCAAGGACTAGCGCCCAATGAGCAGTTCTTC. Amino acids: CASSSQGLAPNEQFF.

The genes are TRBV5-5 and TRBJ2-2; 8 nucleotides line up with TRBD1. Trimming cost V 1 base and J 4 bases; bases outside gene matches: 3. Germline CDR1 SGHKS, CDR2 YYEKEE (reference sequence). The length of the CDR3 is 15 residues. The CDR3 DNA sequence: TGTGCCAGCAGCTTGACAGGGGGATTCACCGGGGAGCTGTTTTTT. This sequence encodes CASSLTGGFTGELFF.

The rearrangement joins TRBV7-9 to TRBJ2-5, with TRBD1 matching over 7 bases. Germline-derived CDR1 and CDR2 are SEHNR and FQNEAQ (reference sequence). J was trimmed by 11 bases and V by 0 bases; bases with no gene match: 12. This CDR3 region has 15 residues. The DNA for the CDR3 is TGTGCCAGCAGCTTAGCGCTGGGACAGTCGGAAGAGCAGTACTTC. Translated, it gives CASSLALGQSEEQYF. The complete variable domain, with remaining parts taken from reference TRBV7-9 and TRBJ2-5, reads DTGVSQNPRHKITKRGQNVTFRCDPISEHNRLYWYRQTLGQGPEFLTYFQNEAQLEKSRLLSDRFSAERPKGSFSTLEIQRTEQGDSAMYLCASSLALGQSEEQYFGPGTRLLVL.

The CDR3 DNA is TGTGCCAGCAGCCTAGGACTAGCGGGAGGGGATGAGCAGTTCTTC. It specifies CASSLGLAGGDEQFF. The chain carries TRBV28 and TRBJ2-1; TRBD2 aligns across 15 bases. The germline gives CDR1 MDHEN, CDR2 SYDVKM. The CDR3 spans 15 residues. The V and J ends lost 6 bases and 8 bases, in that order; junction bases with no gene match: 5.

This chain uses TRBV5-6 with TRBJ2-7; D unclear. Trimming took off 0 bases at V and 4 bases at J, with 5 bases between the two ends. The germline V gene has CDR1 SGHDT and CDR2 YYEEEE. The CDR3 totals 12 residues. The CDR3 bases are TGTGCCAGCAGCTTGGGAGCGTACGAGCAGTACGTC. Residues: CASSLGAYEQYV.

The chain joins TRBV5-1 to TRBJ2-5, with D maybe TRBD2 (6 bases). The J call may be in error: the DNA end matches TRBJ2-7 better. This CDR3 spans 14 amino acids. Germline V gives CDR1 SGHRS, CDR2 YFSETQ. The CDR3: CASRETGLEYEQYF. CDR3 sequence (DNA): TGCGCCAGCAGGGAAACGGGACTCGAGTACGAGCAGTACTTC.